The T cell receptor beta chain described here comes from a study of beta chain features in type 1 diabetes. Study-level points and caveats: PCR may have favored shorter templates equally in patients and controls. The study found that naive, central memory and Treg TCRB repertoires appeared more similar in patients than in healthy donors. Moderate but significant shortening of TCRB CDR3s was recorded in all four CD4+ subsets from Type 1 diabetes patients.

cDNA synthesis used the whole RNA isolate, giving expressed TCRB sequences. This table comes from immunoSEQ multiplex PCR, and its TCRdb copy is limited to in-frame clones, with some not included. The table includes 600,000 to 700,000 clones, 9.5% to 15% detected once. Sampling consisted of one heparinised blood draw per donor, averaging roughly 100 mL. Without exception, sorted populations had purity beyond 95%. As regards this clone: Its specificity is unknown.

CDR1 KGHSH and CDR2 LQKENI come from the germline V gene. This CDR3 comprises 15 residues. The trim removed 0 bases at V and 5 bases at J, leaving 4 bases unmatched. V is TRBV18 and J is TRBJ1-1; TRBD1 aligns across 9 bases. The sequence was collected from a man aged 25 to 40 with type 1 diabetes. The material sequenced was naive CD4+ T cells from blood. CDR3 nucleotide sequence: TGTGCCAGCTCACCACCGGGACAGGGTTGGACTGAAGCTTTCTTT. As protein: CASSPPGQGWTEAFF.